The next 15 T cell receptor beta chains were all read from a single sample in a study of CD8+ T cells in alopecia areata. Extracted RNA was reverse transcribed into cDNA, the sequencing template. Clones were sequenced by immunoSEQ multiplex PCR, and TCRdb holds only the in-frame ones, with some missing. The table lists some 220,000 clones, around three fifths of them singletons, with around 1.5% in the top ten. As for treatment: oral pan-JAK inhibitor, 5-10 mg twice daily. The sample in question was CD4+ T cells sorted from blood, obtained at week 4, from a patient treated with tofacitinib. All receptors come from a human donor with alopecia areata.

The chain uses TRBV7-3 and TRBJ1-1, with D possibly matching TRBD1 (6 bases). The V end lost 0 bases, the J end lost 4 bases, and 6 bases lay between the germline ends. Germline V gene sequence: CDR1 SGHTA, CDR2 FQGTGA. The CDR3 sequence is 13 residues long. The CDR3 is CASSLTGGTEAFF. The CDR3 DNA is TGTGCCAGCAGCTTAACAGGGGGCACTGAAGCTTTCTTT.

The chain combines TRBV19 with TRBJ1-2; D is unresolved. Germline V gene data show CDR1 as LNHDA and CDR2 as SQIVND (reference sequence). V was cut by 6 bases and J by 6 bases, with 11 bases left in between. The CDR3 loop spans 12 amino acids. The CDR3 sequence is CASRPGMDGYTF. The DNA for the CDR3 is TGTGCCAGTAGGCCGGGGATGGATGGCTACACCTTC.

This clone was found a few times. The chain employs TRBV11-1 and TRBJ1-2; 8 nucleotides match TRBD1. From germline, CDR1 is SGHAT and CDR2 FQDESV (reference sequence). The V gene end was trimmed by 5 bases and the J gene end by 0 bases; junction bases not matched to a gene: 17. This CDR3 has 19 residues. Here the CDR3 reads CASSTPRRDRQEPNYGYTF. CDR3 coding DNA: TGTGCCAGCAGCACACCGCGACGGGACAGGCAAGAACCTAACTATGGCTACACCTTC.

CDR3 sequence: CASSMGLARDTQYF. The DNA for the CDR3 is TGCGCCAGCAGCATGGGACTAGCCAGAGATACGCAGTATTTT. The chain recombines TRBV5-1 with TRBJ2-3, with 9 bases fitting TRBD2. CDR1 and CDR2 (germline): SGHRS, YFSETQ. The V segment lost 4 bases and the J segment 5 bases; nucleotides outside the gene matches: 5. There are 14 residues in the CDR3.

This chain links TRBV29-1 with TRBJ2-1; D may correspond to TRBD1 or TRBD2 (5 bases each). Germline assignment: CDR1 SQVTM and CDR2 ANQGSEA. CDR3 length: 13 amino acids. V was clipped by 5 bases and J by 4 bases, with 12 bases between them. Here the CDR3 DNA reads TGCAGCGTTTACCGGGACCAATACAATGAGCAGTTCTTC. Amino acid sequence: CSVYRDQYNEQFF.

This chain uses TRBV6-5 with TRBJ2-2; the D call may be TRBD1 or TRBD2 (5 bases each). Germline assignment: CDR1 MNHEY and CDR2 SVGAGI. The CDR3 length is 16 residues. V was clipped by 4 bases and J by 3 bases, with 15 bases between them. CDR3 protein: CASSSLRGPDTGELFF. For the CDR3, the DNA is TGTGCCAGCAGTTCCCTGAGGGGCCCGGACACCGGGGAGCTGTTTTTT.

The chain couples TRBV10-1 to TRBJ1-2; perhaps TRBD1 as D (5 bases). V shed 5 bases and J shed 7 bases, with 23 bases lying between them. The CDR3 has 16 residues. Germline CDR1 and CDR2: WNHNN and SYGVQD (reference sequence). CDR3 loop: CASSPTRRAGSGGYTF. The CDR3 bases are TGCGCCAGCAGTCCCACTCGACGAGCAGGGAGTGGTGGCTACACCTTC.

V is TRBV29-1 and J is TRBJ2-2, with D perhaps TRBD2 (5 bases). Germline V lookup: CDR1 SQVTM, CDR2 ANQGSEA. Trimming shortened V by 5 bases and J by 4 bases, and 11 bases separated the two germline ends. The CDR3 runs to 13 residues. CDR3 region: CSVLEGGTGELFF. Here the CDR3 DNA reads TGCAGCGTTCTCGAGGGCGGCACCGGGGAGCTGTTTTTT.

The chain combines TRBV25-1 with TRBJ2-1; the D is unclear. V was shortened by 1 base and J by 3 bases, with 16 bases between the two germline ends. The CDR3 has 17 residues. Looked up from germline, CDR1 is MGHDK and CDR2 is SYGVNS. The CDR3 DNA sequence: TGTGCCAGCAGTGAATTTTCAACGGGCAATTACTACAATGAGCAGTTCTTC. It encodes CASSEFSTGNYYNEQFF.

The CDR3 loop reads CASSSSGGADTQYF. The CDR3 DNA reads as TGTGCCAGTAGTTCTAGCGGGGGAGCAGATACGCAGTATTTT. The genes are TRBV19 and TRBJ2-3, with 10 positions matching TRBD2. The CDR3 sequence is 14 residues long. Per the germline V gene, CDR1 is LNHDA and CDR2 is SQIVND (reference sequence). Trimming at V came to 5 bases and at J to 4 bases, leaving 3 bases not matched to a gene.

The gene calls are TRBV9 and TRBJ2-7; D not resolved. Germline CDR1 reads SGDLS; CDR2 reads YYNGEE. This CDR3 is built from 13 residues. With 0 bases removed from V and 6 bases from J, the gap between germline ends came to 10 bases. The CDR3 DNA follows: TGTGCCAGCAGCGTAGATTCGCTTAGCGAGCAGTACTTC. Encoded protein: CASSVDSLSEQYF.

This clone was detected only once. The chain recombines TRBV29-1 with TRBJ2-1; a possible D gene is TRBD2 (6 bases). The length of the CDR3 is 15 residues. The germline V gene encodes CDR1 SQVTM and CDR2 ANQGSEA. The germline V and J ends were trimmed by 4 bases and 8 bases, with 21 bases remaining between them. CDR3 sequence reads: CSVGRGLGRFDEQFF. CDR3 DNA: TGCAGCGTTGGTCGAGGACTTGGGAGGTTCGATGAGCAGTTCTTC.

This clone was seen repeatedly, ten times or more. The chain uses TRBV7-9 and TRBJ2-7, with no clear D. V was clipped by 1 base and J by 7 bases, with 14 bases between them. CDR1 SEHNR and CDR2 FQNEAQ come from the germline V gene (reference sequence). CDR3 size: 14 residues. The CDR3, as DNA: TGTGCCAGCAGCTTAGGAGGATCTGACCAAGAGCAGTACTTC. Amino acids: CASSLGGSDQEQYF.

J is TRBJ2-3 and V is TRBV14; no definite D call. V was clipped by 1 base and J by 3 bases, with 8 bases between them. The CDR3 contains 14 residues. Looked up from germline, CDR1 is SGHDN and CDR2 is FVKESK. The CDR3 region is CASSQVPGTDTQYF. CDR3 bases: TGTGCCAGCAGCCAAGTCCCTGGTACAGATACGCAGTATTTT. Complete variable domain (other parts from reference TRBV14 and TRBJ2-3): EAGVTQFPSHSVIEKGQTVTLRCDPISGHDNLYWYRRVMGKEIKFLLHFVKESKQDESGMPNNRFLAERTGGTYSTLKVQPAELEDSGVYFCASSQVPGTDTQYFGPGTRLTVL.

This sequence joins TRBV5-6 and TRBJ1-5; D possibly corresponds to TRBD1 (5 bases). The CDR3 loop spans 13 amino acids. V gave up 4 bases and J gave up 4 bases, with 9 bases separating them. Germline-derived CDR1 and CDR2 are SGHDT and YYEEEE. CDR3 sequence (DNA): TGTGCCAGCAGCCCCGACAGAAATCAGCCCCAGCATTTT. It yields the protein CASSPDRNQPQHF.